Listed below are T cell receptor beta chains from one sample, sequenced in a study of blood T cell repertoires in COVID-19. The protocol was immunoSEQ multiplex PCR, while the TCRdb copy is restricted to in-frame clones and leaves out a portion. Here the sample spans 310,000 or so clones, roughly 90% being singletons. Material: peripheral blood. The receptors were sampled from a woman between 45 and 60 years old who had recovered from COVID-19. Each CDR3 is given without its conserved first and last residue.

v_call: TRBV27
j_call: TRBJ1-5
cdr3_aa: ASSTDRPNQPQH

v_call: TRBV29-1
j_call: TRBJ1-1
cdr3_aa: SGVSGGVTEAF

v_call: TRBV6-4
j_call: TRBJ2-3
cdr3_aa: ASSDSGGGTDTQY

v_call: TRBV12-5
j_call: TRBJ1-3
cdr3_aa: ASGFSGAGNTIY

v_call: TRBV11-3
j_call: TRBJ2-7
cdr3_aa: ASSKRVDSYEQY

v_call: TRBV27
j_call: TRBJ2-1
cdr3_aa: ASSLSGWGDEQF

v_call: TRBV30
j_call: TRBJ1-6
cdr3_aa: AWSEVQGGNSPLH

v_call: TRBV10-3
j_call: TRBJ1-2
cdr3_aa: AIKVEGALSYGYT

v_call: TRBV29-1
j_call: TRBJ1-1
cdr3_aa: SVVRGGQMNTEAF

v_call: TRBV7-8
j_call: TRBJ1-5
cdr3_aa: ASSQLGGASNQPQH

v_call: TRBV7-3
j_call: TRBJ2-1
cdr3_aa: ASSLLGRPDNEQF

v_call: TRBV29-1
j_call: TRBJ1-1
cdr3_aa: SVEGLLTDEAF

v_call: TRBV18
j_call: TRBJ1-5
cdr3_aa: ASSPQRTENQPQH

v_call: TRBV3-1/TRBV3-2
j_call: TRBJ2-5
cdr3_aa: ASSPPGAEETQY

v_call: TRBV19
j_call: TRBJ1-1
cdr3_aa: ASSLTQQGRRAEAF

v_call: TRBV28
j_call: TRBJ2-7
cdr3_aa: ASSAPGQSLYEQY

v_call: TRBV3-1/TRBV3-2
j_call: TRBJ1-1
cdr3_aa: ASSPGGLGAEAF

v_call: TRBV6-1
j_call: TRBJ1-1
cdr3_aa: ASSEAWAKRNTEAF

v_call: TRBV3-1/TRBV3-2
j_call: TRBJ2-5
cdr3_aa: ASSQGTSQETQY

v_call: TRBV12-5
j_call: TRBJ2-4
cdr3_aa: ASGLETIAKNIQY

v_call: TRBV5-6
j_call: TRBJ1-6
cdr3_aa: ASSSNRDSPLH

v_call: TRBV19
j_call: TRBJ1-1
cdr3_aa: ADNGEGRKDTEAF

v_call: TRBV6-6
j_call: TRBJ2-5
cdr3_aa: ASRRGQGAETQY

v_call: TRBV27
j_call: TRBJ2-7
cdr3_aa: ASSLLGEYEQY

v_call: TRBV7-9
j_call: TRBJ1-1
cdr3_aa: ASSLSTGNSAF

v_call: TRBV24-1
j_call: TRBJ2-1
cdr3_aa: ATRTGGTEQF

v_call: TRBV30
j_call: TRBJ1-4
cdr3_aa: AGSLKGGFVQKLF

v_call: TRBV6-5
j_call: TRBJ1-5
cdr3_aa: ASRPTGGSEQPQH

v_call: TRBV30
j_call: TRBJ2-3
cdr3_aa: AWRPLGTGRGGRNTQY

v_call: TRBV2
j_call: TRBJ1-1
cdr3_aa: ASSPIGEGLLNTEAF

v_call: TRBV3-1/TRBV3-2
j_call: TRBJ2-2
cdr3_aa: ASSQIAGGTTGELF

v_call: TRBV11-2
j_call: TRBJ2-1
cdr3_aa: ASSLLPGLAGGNEQF

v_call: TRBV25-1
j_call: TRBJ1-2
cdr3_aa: ASSAGNYGYT

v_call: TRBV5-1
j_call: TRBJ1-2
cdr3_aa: ASSLGDSYYGYT

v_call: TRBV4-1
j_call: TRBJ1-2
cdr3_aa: ASSSSGQTANYGYT

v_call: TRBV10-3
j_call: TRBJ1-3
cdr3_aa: AIRGTGASGNTIY

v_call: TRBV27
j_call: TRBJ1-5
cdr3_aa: ASSLTGTERNQPQH

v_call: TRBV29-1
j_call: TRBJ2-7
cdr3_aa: SARGGAEQY

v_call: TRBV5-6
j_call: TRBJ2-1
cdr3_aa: ASSRRTSGAAYNEQF

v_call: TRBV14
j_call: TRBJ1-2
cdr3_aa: ASSQRGRGGYT

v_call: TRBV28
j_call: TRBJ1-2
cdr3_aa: ASSLGGPGYT

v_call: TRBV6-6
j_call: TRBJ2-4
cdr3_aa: ASSPSNRGPAINIQY

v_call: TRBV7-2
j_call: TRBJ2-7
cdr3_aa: ASSPWTFYEQY

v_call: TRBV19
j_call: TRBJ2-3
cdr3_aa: ASSIDGRTDTQY

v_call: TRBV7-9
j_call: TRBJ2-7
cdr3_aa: ASSLILAGGLSYEQY

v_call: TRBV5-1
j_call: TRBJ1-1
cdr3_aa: ASSPPGTGANTEAF